This TCR beta chain was retrieved from a study of graft-versus-host responses after intestinal transplantation. Across the study: Multivisceral, liver-intestinal, or isolated intestinal transplants were performed in recipients. Anti-thymocyte globulin induction was given to all recipients, followed by tacrolimus and steroids for around 3 years.

Remarks on this clone: The antigen remains unidentified.

The CDR3 has 15 amino acids. V dropped 0 bases and J dropped 5 bases, with 14 bases sitting between them. Per the germline V gene, CDR1 is SGHRS and CDR2 is YFSETQ. Intraepithelial and lamina propria lymphocytes were freed from processed graft tissue. Using immunoSEQ multiplex PCR, the repertoire was profiled, and TCRdb retains in-frame clones only, with some absent. Among under 15,000 clones listed, 77% were seen once. The study's findings and limits: GvH clonotypes were identified within recipient marrow, with a subset emerging first in ileum or blood. Allograft graft-versus-host to host-versus-graft clonal ratios ran high in patients with graft-donor T cell macrochimerism.

This TCR was sampled from a human patient who received an intestinal transplant, so some T cells may come from the graft donor. Material: ileum tissue, obtained approximately 27 days after intestinal transplant. The rearrangement joins TRBV5-1 to TRBJ1-1, with D unresolved. Written as DNA, the CDR3 is TGCGCCAGCAGCTTGGAGGCAGGACTGGGAACTGAAGCTTTCTTT. Protein sequence: CASSLEAGLGTEAFF.